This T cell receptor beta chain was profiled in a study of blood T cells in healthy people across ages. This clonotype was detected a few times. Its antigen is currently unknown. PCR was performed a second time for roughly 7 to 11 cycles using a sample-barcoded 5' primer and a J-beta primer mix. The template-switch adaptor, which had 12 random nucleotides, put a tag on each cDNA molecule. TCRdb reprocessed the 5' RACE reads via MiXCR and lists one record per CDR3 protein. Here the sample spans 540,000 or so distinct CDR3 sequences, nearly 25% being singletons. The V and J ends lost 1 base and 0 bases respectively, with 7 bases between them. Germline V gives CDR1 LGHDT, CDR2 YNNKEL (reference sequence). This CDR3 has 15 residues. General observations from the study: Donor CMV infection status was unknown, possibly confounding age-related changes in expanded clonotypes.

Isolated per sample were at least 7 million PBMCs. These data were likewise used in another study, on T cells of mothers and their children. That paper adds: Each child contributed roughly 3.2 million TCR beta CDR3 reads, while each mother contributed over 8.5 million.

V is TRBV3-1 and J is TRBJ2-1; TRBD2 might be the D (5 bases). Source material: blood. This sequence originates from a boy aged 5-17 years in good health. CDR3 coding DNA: TGTGCCAGCAGCCAAGGGACTGTCTCCTACAATGAGCAGTTCTTC. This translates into CASSQGTVSYNEQFF.